A single sample gave rise to the 14 T cell receptor beta chains below, sequenced in a study of T cell repertoires in cytomegalovirus infection. Each CDR3 protein gets one entry after TCRdb re-called the reads with MiXCR. Of just under 500,000 distinct CDR3 sequences in the sample, 30% to 40% were seen once. No antigen has been identified for these receptors. This material consisted of cultured PBMCs, taken from culture after CMV antigen stimulation. Source of these receptors: a human donor in good health (CMV status not recorded). Some clones in this sample may be carry-over from other donors' samples.

This rearrangement joins TRBV12-3 or TRBV12-4 to TRBJ1-5; possible D gene TRBD1, 5 bases. The CDR3 runs 16 residues. V was shortened by 3 bases and J by 4 bases, with 16 bases between the two germline ends. This CDR3 reads CASSFPGGDSNQPQHF. CDR3 DNA sequence: TGTGCCAGCAGTTTCCCCGGTGGGGACTCAAATCAGCCCCAGCATTTT.

The rearrangement joins TRBV10-3 to TRBJ2-1; D not resolved. Per germline, CDR1 ENHRY and CDR2 SYGVKD. Trimming took off 3 bases at V and 11 bases at J, with 8 bases between the two ends. The length of the CDR3 is 11 residues. CDR3 residues: CAISDSSKQFF. CDR3 coding DNA: TGTGCCATCAGTGATTCGTCTAAGCAGTTCTTC.

This clonotype was recorded once. The chain joins TRBV6-8 to TRBJ2-7; 10 bases map to TRBD2. V shed 7 bases and J 0 bases; nucleotides not matched to a gene: 6. CDR1 and CDR2 from the germline V gene are MNHGY and SAAAGT. The length of the CDR3 is 15 residues. The CDR3: CASTSIAGGSYEQYF. As DNA, the CDR3 is TGTGCCAGCACATCGATAGCGGGAGGCTCCTACGAGCAGTACTTC.

The chain recombines TRBV7-8 with TRBJ2-5; no definite D call. This CDR3 is 17 amino acids long. V was trimmed by 5 bases and J by 1 base, leaving 20 bases between them. Germline V gene sequence: CDR1 SGHVS, CDR2 FQNEAQ. DNA of the CDR3: TGTGCCAGCAGCCGTCCCTCCCCGCTGGGTCTCCAAGAGACCCAGTACTTC. Translating gives CASSRPSPLGLQETQYF.

V gene TRBV6-5 combines with J gene TRBJ2-3; the D gene is possibly TRBD2 (5 bases). From germline, CDR1 is MNHEY and CDR2 SVGAGI. The ends were cut back, 6 bases at V and 1 base at J, with 11 bases in the middle. The CDR3 is 14 residues long. In DNA, the CDR3 is TGTGCCAGCAGGGAATTGGGAGGCACAGATACGCAGTATTTT. This codes for CASRELGGTDTQYF.

The genes are TRBV7-6 and TRBJ1-4, with D perhaps matching TRBD1 (6 bases). In germline, CDR1 is SGHVS, CDR2 FNYEAQ. There are 18 residues in the CDR3. The V end was cut by 3 bases, the J end by 0 bases, with 17 bases between. The CDR3 DNA reads as TGTGCCAGCAGCTTCCGGGGGGCCGCTATTGCAACTAATGAAAAACTGTTTTTT. Encoded protein: CASSFRGAAIATNEKLFF.

This chain joins TRBV12-3 or TRBV12-4 and TRBJ1-3; D remains unclear. Trimming shortened V by 6 bases and J by 0 bases, and 6 bases separated the two germline ends. This CDR3 is 13 amino acids long. In DNA, the CDR3 is TGTGCCAGCAGGCAGACCTCTGGAAACACCATATATTTT. Protein product: CASRQTSGNTIYF.

A word on this clonotype: The CDR3 end shows no conserved phenylalanine or tryptophan, and so a read error is likely. The chain carries TRBV12-3 or TRBV12-4 and TRBJ2-2, with TRBD2 matching over 13 bases. There are 19 residues in the CDR3. CDR3 protein: CASSFSGLAGLPNTGELFL. Here the CDR3 DNA reads TGTGCCAGCAGTTTTTCGGGACTAGCGGGACTCCCGAATACCGGGGAGCTGTTTCTT.

V usage is TRBV20-1 and J usage is TRBJ1-2; the match to TRBD1 covers 7 bases. This CDR3 is 13 amino acids long. V gave up 1 base and J gave up 3 bases; unmatched junction bases: 2. The germline V gene has CDR1 DFQATT and CDR2 SNEGSKA (reference sequence). The CDR3 nucleotides are TGCAGTGCTAGAGCAGGGGGTTACTATGGCTACACCTTC. It yields the protein CSARAGGYYGYTF.

The chain uses TRBV20-1 and TRBJ2-5; no clear D. V lost 0 bases, J lost 3 bases, and 8 bases lay in between. The CDR3 extends over 13 amino acids. CDR1 DFQATT and CDR2 SNEGSKA come from the germline V gene (reference sequence). This chain's CDR3 is CSARDPGKETQYF. The CDR3 DNA reads as TGCAGTGCTAGAGATCCGGGCAAAGAGACCCAGTACTTC.

This clonotype occurred a few times. The DNA of the CDR3 is TGTGCCAGCAGCTTAGATGGAGCCGGGAACACAGATACGCAGTATTTT. Protein: CASSLDGAGNTDTQYF. The J gene is TRBJ2-3, the V gene TRBV11-3, with D maybe TRBD2 (5 bases). The CDR3 covers 16 residues. The V end lost 0 bases, the J end lost 2 bases, and 12 bases lay between the germline ends. In germline, CDR1 is SGHNT, CDR2 YENEEA.

Here the CDR3 reads CASSRFRTTGDEQFF. CDR3 sequence (DNA): TGTGCCAGCAGCCGTTTCAGGACAACAGGGGATGAGCAGTTCTTC. This chain joins TRBV7-2 and TRBJ2-1; 7 nucleotides align to TRBD1. The CDR3 runs 15 residues. Germline CDR1 and CDR2: SGHTA and FQGNSA. V shed 5 bases, J shed 8 bases, and the junction held 12 bases outside the gene matches.

The chain is built from TRBV24-1 and TRBJ2-1, with D tentatively TRBD2 (5 bases). Trimming removed 2 bases at V and 5 bases at J, with 15 bases between. Germline V CDR1 and CDR2: KGHDR, SFDVKD. This CDR3 has 16 amino acids. This chain's CDR3 is CATSDSWRPRDNEQFF. CDR3 nucleotide sequence: TGTGCCACCAGTGATTCCTGGAGGCCGAGGGACAATGAGCAGTTCTTC.

The chain is built from TRBV28 and TRBJ2-3; TRBD2 agrees at 7 bases. The CDR3 runs 12 residues. Trimming cost V 10 bases and J 4 bases; bases outside gene matches: 5. Germline-derived CDR1 and CDR2 are MDHEN and SYDVKM. CDR3 in DNA: TGTGCCATTACGCGGGGGTCAGATACGCAGTATTTT. Translating gives CAITRGSDTQYF. Full variable domain (outside the CDR3, taken from reference TRBV28 and TRBJ2-3): DVKVTQSSRYLVKRTGEKVFLECVQDMDHENMFWYRQDPGLGLRLIYFSYDVKMKEKGDIPEGYSVSREKKERFSLILESASTNQTSMYLCAITRGSDTQYFGPGTRLTVL.